This T cell receptor beta chain was obtained from a study of T cell clones after liver transplantation. Produced via immunoSEQ multiplex PCR; TCRdb's table is partial and in-frame only. There are around 110,000 clones in the sample; about nine tenths occur only once, and around 0.8% lies in the top ten. Trimming stripped 5 bases from V and 5 bases from J, with 12 bases between. The CDR3 runs 13 residues. Germline assignment: CDR1 LNHDA and CDR2 SQIVND (reference sequence). Unstimulated PBMCs were sorted into CD3+CD4+ and CD3+CD8+ populations. The source is a human patient who received a liver transplant. Some T cells may arise from the graft donor. The input for sequencing was CD4+ T cells from blood, taken 12 months after liver transplant. The chain joins TRBV19 to TRBJ1-1, with D perhaps TRBD1 (5 bases). CDR3 sequence reads: CASSSGPGTEAFF. In DNA, the CDR3 is TGTGCCAGTAGTTCGGGACCAGGGACTGAAGCTTTCTTT.